One sample yielded the 25 T cell receptor beta chains listed below, sequenced in a study of blood T cells in healthy people across ages. Alongside a J-beta primer mix, a sample-barcoded 5' primer served in a second PCR lasting 7 to 11 cycles. MiXCR, run by TCRdb on the 5' RACE reads, gives a single entry per CDR3 protein. Of some 760,000 distinct CDR3 sequences listed, just under 25% are singletons. This sample was also put to use in a study of T cells of mothers and their children.

Specimen: blood. The source is a boy younger than 18 in good health.

V gene TRBV5-1 combines with J gene TRBJ1-3, with D uncertain. The CDR3 extends over 14 amino acids. Trimming stripped 8 bases from V and 0 bases from J, with 12 bases between. Germline-derived CDR1 and CDR2 are SGHRS and YFSETQ. The CDR3 reads CARIQTDSGNTIYF. The DNA of the CDR3 is TGCGCCAGGATACAGACGGACTCTGGAAACACCATATATTTT.

The rearrangement links TRBV12-3 or TRBV12-4 to TRBJ1-3, with D uncertain. Deletions cut 6 bases from V and 0 bases from J, with 9 bases between. This CDR3 has 14 residues. The CDR3 sequence: CASSADLSGNTIYF. In DNA, the CDR3 is TGTGCCAGCAGCGCAGACCTCTCTGGAAACACCATATATTTT.

This chain joins TRBV28 and TRBJ2-4, with 7 bases matching TRBD2. Trimming took 5 bases from V and 0 from J; bases not matched to a gene: 7. The CDR3 has 16 amino acids. Germline loops: CDR1 MDHEN, CDR2 SYDVKM. The CDR3 DNA reads as TGTGCCAGCAGTAGCGGGGCAATTCTAGCCAAAAACATTCAGTACTTC. It translates to CASSSGAILAKNIQYF. Complete variable domain (other parts from reference TRBV28 and TRBJ2-4): DVKVTQSSRYLVKRTGEKVFLECVQDMDHENMFWYRQDPGLGLRLIYFSYDVKMKEKGDIPEGYSVSREKKERFSLILESASTNQTSMYLCASSSGAILAKNIQYFGAGTRLSVL.

Regarding this clonotype: The CDR3 does not close with the conserved phenylalanine or tryptophan, likely indicating a read error. The CDR3, as DNA: TGTGCCAGCAAAACGGGCGGGGGTAGGCACGAGCAGTACCTC. This gives the protein CASKTGGGRHEQYL. The chain combines TRBV12-3 or TRBV12-4 with TRBJ2-7, with 7 bases fitting TRBD2. V lost 7 bases, J lost 5 bases, and 11 bases stayed unmatched. CDR3 size: 14 residues.

This clonotype has a handful of counts. This chain links TRBV6-2 or TRBV6-3 with TRBJ2-2; D call uncertain. The V gene's germline CDR1 is MNHEY and CDR2 SVGEGT. This CDR3 comprises 14 residues. Trimming took off 6 bases at V and 2 bases at J, with 10 bases between the two ends. Written as DNA, the CDR3 is TGTGCCAGCAGCAGGCCAGGAAACACCGGGGAGCTGTTTTTT. Its protein is CASSRPGNTGELFF.

This clonotype was counted a few times. This sequence joins TRBV25-1 and TRBJ2-1; perhaps TRBD1 as D (8 bases). The CDR3 length is 17 residues. The ends were cut back, 7 bases at V and 0 bases at J, with 19 bases in the middle. Germline CDR1 reads MGHDK; CDR2 reads SYGVNS. This CDR3 reads CASTGPSGQGSYNEQFF. CDR3 sequence (DNA): TGTGCCAGCACGGGTCCTAGCGGACAGGGCTCCTACAATGAGCAGTTCTTC.

This clonotype was seen just once. V gene TRBV4-1 combines with J gene TRBJ1-5, with D uncertain. The CDR3 extends over 15 amino acids. CDR1 and CDR2 (germline): MGHRA, YSYEKL. Trimming stripped 0 bases from V and 11 bases from J, with 17 bases between. The CDR3 spells CASSQEVGEVMAQHF. The CDR3 DNA sequence: TGCGCCAGCAGCCAAGAGGTTGGGGAGGTTATGGCCCAGCATTTT.

This clonotype turned up a few times. The chain has TRBV20-1 and TRBJ1-1; tentative D call: TRBD1 (6 bases). Germline CDR1 reads DFQATT; CDR2 reads SNEGSKA (reference sequence). The CDR3 extends over 13 amino acids. V lost 6 bases to trimming and J lost 0 bases, with 11 bases between them. The CDR3 nucleotides are TGCAGTGCGGAAACAGGGTTGAACACTGAAGCTTTCTTT. Protein: CSAETGLNTEAFF.

This clonotype was observed a few times. This sequence joins TRBV28 and TRBJ2-3; D unclear. Trimming took off 5 bases at V and 2 bases at J, with 17 bases between the two ends. The V gene's germline CDR1 is MDHEN and CDR2 SYDVKM. This CDR3 region has 16 residues. The CDR3 is CASSPSPFLTTDTQYF. CDR3 DNA: TGTGCCAGCAGTCCCTCCCCGTTCCTAACCACAGATACGCAGTATTTT.

V is TRBV5-1 and J is TRBJ2-4; D could derive from TRBD1 or TRBD2 (7 bases each). The CDR3 consists of 15 residues. Trimming left V 3 bases short and J 5 bases short, with 15 bases between. Germline lookup yields CDR1 SGHRS and CDR2 YFSETQ. The CDR3 DNA reads TGCGCCAGCAGCTCCCTCAGGGGGGGGGAAAACATTCAGTACTTC. It is translated as CASSSLRGGENIQYF.

This chain connects TRBV20-1 to TRBJ1-5; D not certain. This CDR3 comprises 14 residues. Germline lookup yields CDR1 DFQATT and CDR2 SNEGSKA (reference sequence). Between the trimmed V and J ends, which lost 0 bases and 9 bases, there was a span of 15 bases. The CDR3 bases are TGCAGTGCTAGAGATGGTAGGGTAGAACGGCCCCAGCATTTT. This codes for CSARDGRVERPQHF.

V gene TRBV20-1 combines with J gene TRBJ2-5; D unresolved. The J call is uncertain, as TRBJ2-7 better fits the DNA end. Germline CDR1 reads DFQATT; CDR2 reads SNEGSKA (reference sequence). The CDR3 spans 15 residues. This chain's CDR3 is CSARDDDKDSYEQYF. The CDR3 DNA follows: TGCAGTGCTAGAGATGACGATAAGGACTCCTACGAGCAGTACTTC.

CDR3 protein: CATNRLGKNIQYF. The CDR3 DNA reads as TGTGCTACAAACCGTTTGGGCAAAAACATTCAGTACTTC. The chain links TRBV30 to TRBJ2-4; no clear D gene. CDR1 GTSNPN and CDR2 SVGIG come from the germline V gene (reference sequence). The length of the CDR3 is 13 residues.

This clonotype has at least ten counts. The rearrangement links TRBV7-6 to TRBJ2-5, with D unresolved. V lost 2 bases to trimming and J lost 3 bases, with 7 bases between them. Per the germline V gene, CDR1 is SGHVS and CDR2 is FNYEAQ. The CDR3 runs to 13 residues. CDR3 sequence: CASSLIRKETQYF. As DNA, the CDR3 is TGTGCCAGCAGCTTAATACGAAAAGAGACCCAGTACTTC.

This clonotype was counted only a few times. J is TRBJ2-3 and V is TRBV9; D is perhaps TRBD2 (6 bases). The CDR3 loop spans 14 amino acids. V was cut by 4 bases and J by 6 bases, with 15 bases left in between. The germline CDR1 and CDR2 sequences are SGDLS and YYNGEE. CDR3 in amino acids: CASSWRAEEDTQYF. The CDR3 bases are TGTGCCAGCAGCTGGAGGGCGGAAGAGGATACGCAGTATTTT. Complete variable domain (other parts from reference TRBV9 and TRBJ2-3): DSGVTQTPKHLITATGQRVTLRCSPRSGDLSVYWYQQSLDQGLQFLIQYYNGEERAKGNILERFSAQQFPDLHSELNLSSLELGDSALYFCASSWRAEEDTQYFGPGTRLTVL.

This sequence joins TRBV20-1 and TRBJ2-7, with 8 nucleotides matching TRBD2. Near its end, the DNA agrees better with TRBJ2-5, so the J call may be wrong. The CDR3 spans 17 residues. Per germline, CDR1 DFQATT and CDR2 SNEGSKA (reference sequence). CDR3 sequence reads: CSARDLGGQREWETQYF. The DNA for the CDR3 is TGCAGTGCTAGAGATTTGGGTGGCCAGCGGGAGTGGGAGACCCAGTACTTC.

This clonotype was picked up a small number of times. The chain couples TRBV7-9 to TRBJ2-7; D may be TRBD1 (6 bases). This CDR3 contains 12 residues. Germline V gene data show CDR1 as SEHNR and CDR2 as FQNEAQ (reference sequence). In nucleotides, the CDR3 is TGTGCTACTAAGGGGGACTCCTACGAGCAGTACTTC. Encoded protein: CATKGDSYEQYF. The full variable domain, in which reference TRBV7-9 and TRBJ2-7 provide the parts outside the CDR3, is DTGVSQNPRHKITKRGQNVTFRCDPISEHNRLYWYRQTLGQGPEFLTYFQNEAQLEKSRLLSDRFSAERPKGSFSTLEIQRTEQGDSAMYLCATKGDSYEQYFGPGTRLTVT.

The genes are TRBV2 and TRBJ2-4; D is undetermined. CDR3 length equals 12 residues. Germline V gene data show CDR1 as SNHLY and CDR2 as FYNNEI. V was clipped by 6 bases and J by 6 bases, with 9 bases between them. The CDR3 reads CASSSLANIQYF. The CDR3, as DNA: TGTGCCAGCAGCTCCCTGGCAAACATTCAGTACTTC.

This clonotype was recorded many times. The chain is built from TRBV6-5 and TRBJ2-2; TRBD1 matches 7 bases. CDR3 size: 16 residues. Unmatched junction bases numbered 8, after V lost 6 bases and J lost 1 base. Germline assignment: CDR1 MNHEY and CDR2 SVGAGI. The CDR3, as DNA: TGTGCCAGCAGCCCTCGACAGGGCCAGAACACCGGGGAGCTGTTTTTT. Translation gives CASSPRQGQNTGELFF.

This chain connects TRBV5-6 to TRBJ2-5, with unresolved D. The better agreement between TRBJ2-7 and the DNA end casts doubt on the J call. The germline V gene encodes CDR1 SGHDT and CDR2 YYEEEE. The CDR3 is 17 residues long. CDR3 loop: CASSLALWSWGSYEQYF. CDR3 nucleotides: TGTGCCAGCAGCTTGGCGTTGTGGAGCTGGGGCTCCTACGAGCAGTACTTC.

This chain joins TRBV20-1 and TRBJ2-3, with TRBD2 matching over 10 bases. Germline values: CDR1 DFQATT, CDR2 SNEGSKA (reference sequence). CDR3 size: 13 residues. CDR3 loop: CSQLAGSTDTQYF. In nucleotides, the CDR3 is TGCAGCCAACTAGCGGGAAGCACAGATACGCAGTATTTT.

In this sample, this clonotype turned up a few times. The chain employs TRBV7-2 and TRBJ1-1; D gene unclear. The CDR3 spans 13 residues. Germline values: CDR1 SGHTA, CDR2 FQGNSA. V lost 4 bases to trimming and J lost 8 bases, with 14 bases between them. CDR3 DNA sequence: TGTGCCAGCAGCTCCCCAGTACTCACCGAAGCTTTCTTT. This translates into CASSSPVLTEAFF.

This chain links TRBV5-1 with TRBJ1-4, with D perhaps matching TRBD1 (6 bases). This CDR3 contains 13 residues. The germline CDR1 and CDR2 sequences are SGHRS and YFSETQ. V was cut by 7 bases and J by 8 bases, with 15 bases left in between. The CDR3 loop is CASGKTGDEKLFF. The CDR3 bases are TGCGCCAGCGGGAAGACAGGTGACGAAAAACTGTTTTTT.

This clonotype occurred many times. V is TRBV29-1 and J is TRBJ2-1; 14 nucleotides align to TRBD2. V lost 8 bases to trimming and J lost 8 bases; unmatched junction nucleotides: 5. The germline V gene has CDR1 SQVTM and CDR2 ANQGSEA. This CDR3 is 13 amino acids long. In DNA form, the CDR3 reads TGCAGCTCCGGGACTAGCGGGAGTTATGAGCAGTTCTTC. Translated, it gives CSSGTSGSYEQFF.

For this clonotype: This clone may be a read error of a much larger clone one base away. This chain links TRBV5-1 with TRBJ2-4; a possible D gene is TRBD2 (5 bases). Germline V gives CDR1 SGHRS, CDR2 YFSETQ. The CDR3 runs 16 residues. The CDR3 sequence is CANSLEAGLAKNIQYF. CDR3 nucleotides: TGCGCCAACAGCTTGGAGGCGGGCCTAGCCAAAAACATTCAGTACTTC.